The TCR beta chain under discussion was sequenced for a study of metastatic and nonmetastatic thyroid tumors. Via MiXCR, TCRdb re-called the PCR reads. The repertoire holds tens of thousands of clones, 28% seen once, with roughly 11% in the top ten. Overall study results and limits: Versus benign nodules, malignant thyroid tumors reportedly had significantly higher TCR beta diversity, in blood and tumor.

A note on this clone: Its antigen is currently unknown.

This CDR3 contains 15 residues. Germline values: CDR1 DFQATT, CDR2 SNEGSKA (reference sequence). V lost 0 bases, J lost 4 bases, and 13 bases lay in between. Each patient came to thyroid surgery without any prior treatment (of any kind). Sequenced sample: blood. This receptor was taken from a male donor with papillary thyroid cancer or a benign thyroid nodule (not recorded which). Some clones in this sample may be carry-over from other donors' samples. The V and J genes are TRBV20-1 and TRBJ1-3; TRBD1 is a possible D gene (5 bases). The CDR3, as DNA: TGCAGTGCTAGAGATCCGAGGGGAGCGGGAAACACCATATATTTT. Translation: CSARDPRGAGNTIYF.